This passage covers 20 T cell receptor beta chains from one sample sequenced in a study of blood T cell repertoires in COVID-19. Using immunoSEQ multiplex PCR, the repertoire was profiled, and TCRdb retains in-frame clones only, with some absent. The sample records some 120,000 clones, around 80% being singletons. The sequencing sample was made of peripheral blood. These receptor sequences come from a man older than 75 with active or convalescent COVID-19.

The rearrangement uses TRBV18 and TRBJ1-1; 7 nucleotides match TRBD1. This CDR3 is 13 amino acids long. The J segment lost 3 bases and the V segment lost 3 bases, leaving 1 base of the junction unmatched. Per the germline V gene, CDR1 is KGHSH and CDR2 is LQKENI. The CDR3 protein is CASSPGTDTEAFF. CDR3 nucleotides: TGTGCCAGCTCACCCGGGACAGACACTGAAGCTTTCTTT.

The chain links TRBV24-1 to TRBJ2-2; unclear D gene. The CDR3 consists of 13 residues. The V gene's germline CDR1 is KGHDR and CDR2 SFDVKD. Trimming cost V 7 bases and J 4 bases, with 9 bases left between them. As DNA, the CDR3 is TGTGCCACCAGGGAGACTGCCACCGGGGAGCTGTTTTTT. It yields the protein CATRETATGELFF.

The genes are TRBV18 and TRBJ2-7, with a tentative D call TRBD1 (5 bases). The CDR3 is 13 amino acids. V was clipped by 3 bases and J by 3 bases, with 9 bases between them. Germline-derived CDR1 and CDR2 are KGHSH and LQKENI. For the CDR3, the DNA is TGTGCCAGCTCACCGCCCGACAGCTACGAGCAGTACTTC. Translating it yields CASSPPDSYEQYF.

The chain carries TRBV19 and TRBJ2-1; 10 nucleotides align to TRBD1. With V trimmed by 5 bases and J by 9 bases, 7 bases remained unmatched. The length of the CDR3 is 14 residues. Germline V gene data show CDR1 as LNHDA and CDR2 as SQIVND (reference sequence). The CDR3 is CASSVPGTGVEQFF. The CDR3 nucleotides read TGTGCCAGTAGTGTCCCCGGGACAGGGGTTGAGCAGTTCTTC.

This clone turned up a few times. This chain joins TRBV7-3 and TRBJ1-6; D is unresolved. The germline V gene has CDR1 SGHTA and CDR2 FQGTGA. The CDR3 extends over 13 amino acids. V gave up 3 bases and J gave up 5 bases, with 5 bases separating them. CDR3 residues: CASSLQNNSPLHF. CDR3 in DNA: TGTGCCAGCAGCTTGCAGAATAATTCACCCCTCCACTTT.

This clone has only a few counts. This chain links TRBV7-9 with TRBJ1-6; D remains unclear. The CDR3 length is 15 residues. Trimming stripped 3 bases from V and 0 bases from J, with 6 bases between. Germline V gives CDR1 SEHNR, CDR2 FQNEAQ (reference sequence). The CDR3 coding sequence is TGTGCCAGCAGCTTCAGTGTCTCCTATAATTCACCCCTCCACTTT. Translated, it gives CASSFSVSYNSPLHF. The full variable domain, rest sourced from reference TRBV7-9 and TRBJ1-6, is DTGVSQNPRHKITKRGQNVTFRCDPISEHNRLYWYRQTLGQGPEFLTYFQNEAQLEKSRLLSDRFSAERPKGSFSTLEIQRTEQGDSAMYLCASSFSVSYNSPLHFGNGTRLTVT.

The CDR3 nucleotides are TGTGCCACCAGTGACCCGGGGGGATCAAGCACAGATACGCAGTATTTT. Protein product: CATSDPGGSSTDTQYF. V and J are TRBV24-1 and TRBJ2-3; TRBD2 aligns across 7 bases. CDR3 length: 16 residues. Unmatched junction bases numbered 6, after V lost 4 bases and J lost 0 bases. Germline V gives CDR1 KGHDR, CDR2 SFDVKD.

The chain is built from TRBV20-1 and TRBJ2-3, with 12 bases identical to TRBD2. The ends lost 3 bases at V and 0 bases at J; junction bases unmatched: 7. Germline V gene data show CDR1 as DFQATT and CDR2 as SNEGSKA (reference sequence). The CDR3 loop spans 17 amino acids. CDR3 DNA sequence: TGCAGTGCTAGTGTACTAGCGGGGGGCCCAAGCACAGATACGCAGTATTTT. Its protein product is CSASVLAGGPSTDTQYF.

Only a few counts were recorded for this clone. The CDR3 DNA is TGTGCCAGCAGCAAAGACAGGGGAGAGCCCCAGCATTTT. This translates into CASSKDRGEPQHF. This chain links TRBV5-6 with TRBJ1-5; 8 nucleotides match TRBD1. This CDR3 spans 13 amino acids. CDR1 and CDR2 (germline): SGHDT, YYEEEE. Unmatched junction bases numbered 5, after V lost 4 bases and J lost 8 bases.

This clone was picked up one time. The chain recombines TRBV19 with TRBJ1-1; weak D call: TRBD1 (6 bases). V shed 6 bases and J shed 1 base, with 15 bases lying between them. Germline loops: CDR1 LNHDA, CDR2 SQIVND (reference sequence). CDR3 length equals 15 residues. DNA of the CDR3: TGTGCCAGTAGAATACCACAGGGAGCGAACACTGAAGCTTTCTTT. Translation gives CASRIPQGANTEAFF.

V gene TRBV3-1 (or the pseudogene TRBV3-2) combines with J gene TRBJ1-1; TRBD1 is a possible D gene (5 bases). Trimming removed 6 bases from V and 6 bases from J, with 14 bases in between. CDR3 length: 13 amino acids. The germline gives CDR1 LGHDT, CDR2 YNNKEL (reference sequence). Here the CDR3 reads CASRWMGTPEAFF. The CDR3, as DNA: TGTGCCAGCAGATGGATGGGGACTCCTGAAGCTTTCTTT.

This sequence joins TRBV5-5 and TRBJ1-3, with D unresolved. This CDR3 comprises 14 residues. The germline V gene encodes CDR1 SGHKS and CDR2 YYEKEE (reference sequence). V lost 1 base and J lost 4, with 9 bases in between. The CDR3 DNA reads TGTGCCAGCAGCTTGTCGGGGTGGGGAAACACCATATATTTT. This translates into CASSLSGWGNTIYF.

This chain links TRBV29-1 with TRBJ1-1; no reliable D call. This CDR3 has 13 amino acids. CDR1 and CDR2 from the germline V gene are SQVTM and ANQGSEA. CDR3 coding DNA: TGCAGTATCTCCACGAGTGGGAACACTGAAGCTTTCTTT. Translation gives CSISTSGNTEAFF.

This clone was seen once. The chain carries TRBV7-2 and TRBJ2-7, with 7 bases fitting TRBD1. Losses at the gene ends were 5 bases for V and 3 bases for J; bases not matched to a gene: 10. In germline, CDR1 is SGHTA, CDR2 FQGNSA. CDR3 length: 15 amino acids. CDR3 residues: CASSLYRTGLYEQYF. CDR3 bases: TGTGCCAGCAGCCTCTATCGGACAGGCCTCTACGAGCAGTACTTC.

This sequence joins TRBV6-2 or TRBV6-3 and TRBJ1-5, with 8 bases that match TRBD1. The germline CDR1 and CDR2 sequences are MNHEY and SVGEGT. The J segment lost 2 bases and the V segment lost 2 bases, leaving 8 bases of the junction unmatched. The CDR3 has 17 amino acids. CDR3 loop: CASSYPTGEGGNQPQHF. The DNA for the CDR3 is TGTGCCAGCAGTTACCCGACAGGGGAAGGTGGCAATCAGCCCCAGCATTTT.

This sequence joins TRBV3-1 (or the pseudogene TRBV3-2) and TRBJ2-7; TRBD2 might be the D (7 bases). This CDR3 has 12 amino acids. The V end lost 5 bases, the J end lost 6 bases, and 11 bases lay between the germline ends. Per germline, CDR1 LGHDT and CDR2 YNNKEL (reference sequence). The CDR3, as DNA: TGTGCCAGCAGCGGGGGGGCCTCCGAGCAGTACTTC. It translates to CASSGGASEQYF.

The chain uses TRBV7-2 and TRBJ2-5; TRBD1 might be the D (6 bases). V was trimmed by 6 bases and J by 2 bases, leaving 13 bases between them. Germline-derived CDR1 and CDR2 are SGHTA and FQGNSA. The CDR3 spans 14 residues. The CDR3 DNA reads TGTGCCAGCAGGCGAGACCAGGGGCAAGAGACCCAGTACTTC. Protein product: CASRRDQGQETQYF.

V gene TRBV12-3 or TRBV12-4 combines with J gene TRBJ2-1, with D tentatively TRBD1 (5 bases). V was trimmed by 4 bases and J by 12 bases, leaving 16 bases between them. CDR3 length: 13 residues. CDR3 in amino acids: CASSSSLGLMQFF. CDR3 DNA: TGTGCCAGCAGTTCCAGCCTGGGGCTAATGCAGTTCTTC.

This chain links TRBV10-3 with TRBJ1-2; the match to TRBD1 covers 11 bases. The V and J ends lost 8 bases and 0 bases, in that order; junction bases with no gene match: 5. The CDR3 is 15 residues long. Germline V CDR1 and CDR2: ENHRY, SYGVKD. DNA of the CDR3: TGTGCCATCGGGACAGGGGGGGCGGCTAACTATGGCTACACCTTC. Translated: CAIGTGGAANYGYTF.

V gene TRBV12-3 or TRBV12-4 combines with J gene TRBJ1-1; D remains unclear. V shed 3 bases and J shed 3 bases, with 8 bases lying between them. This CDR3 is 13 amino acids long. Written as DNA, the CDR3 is TGTGCCAGCAGTTTGGTCCGGGACACTGAAGCTTTCTTT. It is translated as CASSLVRDTEAFF.